This T cell receptor (beta chain) was identified during a study of CD8 T cells in ankylosing spondylitis (dated by TCRdb to 2016 to 2017). About the investigation overall: T cell receptor beta repertoires were profiled in healthy donors and ankylosing spondylitis patients so that disease-linked TCR variants could be found. The full study cohort comprised 25 ankylosing spondylitis patients and about a hundred healthy donors. Peripheral blood samples were taken, and synovial fluid was additionally collected from ankylosing spondylitis patients. Broader findings and caveats from the paper: The disease-linked clones were reported as significantly enriched in matched synovial fluid samples from ankylosing spondylitis patients. Some motif variants had previously been reported in the synovial fluid and blood of reactive arthritis patients, which suggests shared mechanisms of disease initiation. A TCR beta motif made up of eight highly homologous amino acid variants appeared to be characteristic of blood from ankylosing spondylitis patients. A CD8+ phenotype was shown by the disease-linked clones, which were found at relatively low frequencies in peripheral blood.

Data came from an Illumina HiSeq 2500. Quantitative 5'-RACE with molecular barcodes was the method used to prepare the TCR beta libraries. Processing in the source paper ran as follows. A new computational method, built on a probabilistic model of VDJ rearrangement, was used to identify disease-linked TCR variants. TCRdb handled the public reads itself, with Q25 trimming in fastp and clone calling in MiXCR, and kept productive beta chains. Rows matching on CDR3 protein sequence are summarized as one entry with the most common DNA and genes. TCRdb assigned the V and J calls; the authors' analysis was not used. This sample comprises a few hundred thousand distinct CDR3 sequences, around 18% of them detected only once. The top ten hold 7.5% to 9% of the sample. This clonotype turned up a few times. What this receptor recognizes is not known. No qualities accompany the bases; no much larger clone lies one base away.

Compared with germline, V lacks 2 bases and J lacks 0 bases; bases without a gene match: 9. The germline V gene (reference sequence) sets CDR1 to LGHDT and CDR2 to YNNKEL. From the cysteine up to the phenylalanine, the CDR3 has a length of 18 residues. This entry keeps only the CDR3 DNA: 54 bases, framed from base 1. This chain is built from TRBV3-1 and TRBJ2-4, with 8 bases matching TRBD2. The sample taken for sequencing was blood, either unsorted or a sorted T cell fraction (not recorded which). The clonotype originates from a male donor with ankylosing spondylitis or in good health (not recorded which). The nucleotides read TGTGCCAGCAGCCAATATCCTACCGGGGGGGGAGCCAAAAACATTCAGTACTTC. This encodes CASSQYPTGGGAKNIQYF. The entire variable domain, with the stretches around the CDR3 drawn from the reference TRBV3-1 and TRBJ2-4 proteins, is DTAVSQTPKYLVTQMGNDKSIKCEQNLGHDTMYWYKQDSKKFLKIMFSYNNKELIINETVPNRFSPKSPDKAHLNLHINSLELGDSAVYFCASSQYPTGGGAKNIQYFGAGTRLSVL.